This record covers a single TCR beta chain. The entry originates in a study of shared clonotypes between healthy human individuals. Looked up from germline, CDR1 is MNHEY and CDR2 is SVGAGI. The CDR3 length is 13 residues. V lost 2 bases, J lost 5 bases, and 9 bases lay in between. Repertoires were generated with immunoSEQ multiplex PCR, while TCRdb's copy carries only in-frame clones and drops some. This table holds about 2.2 million clones, approximately 94% found once. Naive CD8 cells, CD45RO-negative and positively selected for CCR7, excluded terminally differentiated effector memory CD45RA+ cells.

The chain links TRBV6-5 to TRBJ1-1, with no clear D. The material sequenced was naive CD8+ T cells from PBMCs. This clonotype was obtained from a man aged 18 to 30 in good health. Some clones in this sample may be carry-over from other donors' samples. CDR3 sequence (DNA): TGTGCCAGCAGTTACGCGGAGCAAACTGAAGCTTTCTTT. Translated, it gives CASSYAEQTEAFF.